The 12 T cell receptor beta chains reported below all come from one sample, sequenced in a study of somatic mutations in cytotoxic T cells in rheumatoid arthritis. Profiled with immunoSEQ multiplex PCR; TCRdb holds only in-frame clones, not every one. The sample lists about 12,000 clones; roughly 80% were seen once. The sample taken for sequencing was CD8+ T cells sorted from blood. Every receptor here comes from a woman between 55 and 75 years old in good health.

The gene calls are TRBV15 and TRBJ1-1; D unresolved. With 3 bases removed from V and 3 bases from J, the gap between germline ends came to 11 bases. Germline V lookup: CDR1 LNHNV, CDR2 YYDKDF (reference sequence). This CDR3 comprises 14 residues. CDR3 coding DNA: TGTGCCACCAGCAGGGTCCGCGTGGACACTGAAGCTTTCTTT. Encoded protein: CATSRVRVDTEAFF.

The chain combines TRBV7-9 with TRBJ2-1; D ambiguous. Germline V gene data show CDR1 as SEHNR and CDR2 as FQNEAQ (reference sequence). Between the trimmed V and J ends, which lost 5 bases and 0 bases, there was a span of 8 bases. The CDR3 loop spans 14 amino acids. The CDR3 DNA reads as TGTGCCAGCAGCCTTACGGGCTCCTACAATGAGCAGTTCTTC. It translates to CASSLTGSYNEQFF.

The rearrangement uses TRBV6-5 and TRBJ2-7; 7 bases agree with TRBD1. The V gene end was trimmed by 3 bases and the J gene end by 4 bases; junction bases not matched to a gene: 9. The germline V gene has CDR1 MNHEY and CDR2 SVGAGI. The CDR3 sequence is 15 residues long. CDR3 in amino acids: CASSYFGQDLYEQYF. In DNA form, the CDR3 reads TGTGCCAGCAGTTATTTCGGACAGGACCTTTACGAGCAGTACTTC.

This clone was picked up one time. CDR3 sequence reads: CASSPKQGSDTEAFF. The CDR3 bases are TGTGCCAGCAGCCCGAAACAGGGGAGCGACACTGAAGCTTTCTTT. The chain uses TRBV7-9 and TRBJ1-1; TRBD1 matches at 7 bases. With V trimmed by 5 bases and J by 3 bases, 9 bases remained unmatched. This CDR3 has 15 amino acids. Germline V lookup: CDR1 SEHNR, CDR2 FQNEAQ (reference sequence).

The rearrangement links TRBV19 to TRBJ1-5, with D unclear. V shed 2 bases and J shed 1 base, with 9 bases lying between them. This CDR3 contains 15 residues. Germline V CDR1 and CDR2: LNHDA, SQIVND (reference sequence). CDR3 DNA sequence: TGTGCCAGTAGTATACTAGGAGTAAGCAATCAGCCCCAGCATTTT. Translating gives CASSILGVSNQPQHF.

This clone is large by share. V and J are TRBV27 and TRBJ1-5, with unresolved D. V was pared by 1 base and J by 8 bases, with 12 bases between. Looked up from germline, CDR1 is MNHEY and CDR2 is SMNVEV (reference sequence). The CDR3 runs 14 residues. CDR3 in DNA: TGTGCCAGCAGTTTATTAGGCGGCCCGGAGCCCCAGCATTTT. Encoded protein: CASSLLGGPEPQHF.

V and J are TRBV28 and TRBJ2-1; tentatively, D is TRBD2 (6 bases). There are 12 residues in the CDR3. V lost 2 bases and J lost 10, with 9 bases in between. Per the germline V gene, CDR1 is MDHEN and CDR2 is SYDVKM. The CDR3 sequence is CASSLVGGEQFF. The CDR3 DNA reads TGTGCCAGCAGTTTAGTCGGAGGGGAGCAGTTCTTC.

CDR3 in amino acids: CASSLAIRGERETQYF. CDR3 sequence (DNA): TGCGCCAGCAGCCTCGCCATCCGGGGGGAGCGGGAGACCCAGTACTTC. The chain recombines TRBV5-1 with TRBJ2-5, with 7 bases fitting TRBD2. After removal of 4 bases from V and 5 bases from J, the junction contained 14 bases not matched to a gene. This CDR3 has 16 residues. Germline CDR1 is SGHRS and CDR2 is YFSETQ.

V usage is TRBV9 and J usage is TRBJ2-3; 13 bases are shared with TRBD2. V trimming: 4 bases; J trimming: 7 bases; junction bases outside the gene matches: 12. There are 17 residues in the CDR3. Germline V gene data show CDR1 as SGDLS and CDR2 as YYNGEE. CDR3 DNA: TGTGCCAGCAGCACCCCGGGACTAGCGGGGTCCATGTATACGCAGTATTTT. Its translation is CASSTPGLAGSMYTQYF.

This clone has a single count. The chain's CDR3 is CASSAAGTDKNIQYF. In DNA form, the CDR3 reads TGTGCCAGCAGCGCCGCGGGGACGGACAAAAACATTCAGTACTTC. This chain uses TRBV9 with TRBJ2-4, with a possible D match to TRBD2 (6 bases). CDR1 is SGDLS and CDR2 is YYNGEE in the germline V gene. The CDR3 loop spans 15 amino acids. Between the trimmed V and J ends, which lost 3 bases and 3 bases, there was a span of 13 bases.

CDR3: CASSHRTGETIEAFF. CDR3 coding DNA: TGTGCCAGCAGCCATAGGACAGGGGAGACGATTGAAGCTTTCTTT. The V gene is TRBV11-2, the J gene TRBJ1-1; 9 bases agree with TRBD1. CDR1 is SGHAT, CDR2 FQNNGV, per germline. The CDR3 spans 15 residues. With 5 bases clipped from V and 7 bases from J, the junction kept 11 bases outside the gene matches.

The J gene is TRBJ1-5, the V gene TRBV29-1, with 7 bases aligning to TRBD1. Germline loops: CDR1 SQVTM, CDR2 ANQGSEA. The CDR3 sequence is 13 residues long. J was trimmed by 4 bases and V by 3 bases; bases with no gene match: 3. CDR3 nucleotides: TGCAGCGTTGAGACAGGGCTTAATCAGCCCCAGCATTTT. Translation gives CSVETGLNQPQHF.